This TCR beta chain was documented in a study of read filtering for tumor transcriptome and immune sequencing. At the level of the study: Transcriptome libraries were built from DNase-treated RNA. TCR-mapped reads were about 4.05 to 10.27 million with IR-seq versus roughly 85 to 1,400 with RNA-seq.

From about 400 ng of RNA, a library with molecular barcoded alpha/delta and beta/gamma adaptors was made. TCRdb ran MiXCR on the reads and lists one entry per CDR3 protein. The data show 65,000 or so distinct CDR3 sequences, with roughly 18% seen just once and roughly 10% held by the top ten. General observations from the study: This fraction held mixed bone marrow immune cells after CD138-negative sorting.

At the time of active disease, bone marrow was collected from every patient. Germline V gene lookup returns CDR1 SGHKS and CDR2 YYEKEE (reference sequence). The CDR3 contains 14 residues. Trimming at V came to 6 bases and at J to 5 bases, leaving 9 bases not matched to a gene. In this sample, this clonotype turned up many times. What it binds is not known. Material: a population of CD138-negative cells sorted from bone marrow. The V call is TRBV5-5, the J call TRBJ2-7; the match to TRBD1 covers 9 bases. The source of this sequence is a donor at least 40 years old with multiple myeloma. This chain's CDR3 is CASITGTGLHEQYF. The CDR3 DNA reads TGTGCCAGCATCACCGGGACAGGGCTTCACGAGCAGTACTTC. The complete variable domain, with remaining parts taken from reference TRBV5-5 and TRBJ2-7, reads DAGVTQSPTHLIKTRGQQVTLRCSPISGHKSVSWYQQVLGQGPQFIFQYYEKEERGRGNFPDRFSARQFPNYSSELNVNALLLGDSALYLCASITGTGLHEQYFGPGTRLTVT.